The 17 T cell receptor beta chains reported below all come from one sample, sequenced in a study of shared clonotypes between healthy human individuals. Method: immunoSEQ multiplex PCR; TCRdb's copy keeps in-frame clones and lacks some. The sample contains about 1.1 million clones, around three quarters of which appear only once. Sequencing was carried out using memory CD4+ T cells from PBMCs. Noted subset: CD45RA-negative fraction. The receptors stem from a man aged 18-30 years in good health. Some clones in this sample may be carry-over from other donors' samples.

This chain connects TRBV19 to TRBJ2-1, with 9 nucleotides matching TRBD2. J was trimmed by 9 bases and V by 7 bases; bases with no gene match: 13. This CDR3 contains 15 residues. Germline CDR1 is LNHDA and CDR2 is SQIVND (reference sequence). The CDR3 here is CASTRLAGEVGEQFF. The CDR3 nucleotides read TGTGCCAGTACGCGTTTAGCGGGAGAGGTGGGTGAGCAGTTCTTC.

Concerning this clone itself: A read error may explain this, as a much larger clone is one base away. The chain has TRBV9 and TRBJ2-5; no firm D call. Trimming shortened V by 4 bases and J by 5 bases, and 9 bases separated the two germline ends. CDR1 is SGDLS and CDR2 is YYNGEE in the germline V gene. This CDR3 region has 12 residues. CDR3 sequence (DNA): TGTGCCAGCAGCTTGGTGGGGGAGACCCAGTACTTC. This gives the protein CASSLVGETQYF.

Remarks on this clone: Other nucleotide sequences in the sample specify the same CDR3. The chain uses TRBV7-9 and TRBJ2-7; the D call may be TRBD1 or TRBD2 (5 bases each). CDR3 length equals 13 residues. Trimming took 1 base from V and 3 from J, leaving 7 bases between them. From germline, CDR1 is SEHNR and CDR2 FQNEAQ (reference sequence). The CDR3 nucleotides are TGTGCCAGCAGCTTAGTTGGGGGCTACGAGCAGTACTTC. Translating it yields CASSLVGGYEQYF. The full variable domain, in which reference TRBV7-9 and TRBJ2-7 provide the parts outside the CDR3, is DTGVSQNPRHKITKRGQNVTFRCDPISEHNRLYWYRQTLGQGPEFLTYFQNEAQLEKSRLLSDRFSAERPKGSFSTLEIQRTEQGDSAMYLCASSLVGGYEQYFGPGTRLTVT.

The chain carries TRBV7-3 and TRBJ2-5, with D possibly matching TRBD1 (6 bases). V was pared by 8 bases and J by 7 bases, with 14 bases between. The germline gives CDR1 SGHTA, CDR2 FQGTGA. There are 12 residues in the CDR3. Written as DNA, the CDR3 is TGTGCCAGCGGCACAGGGTCGGGGACCCAGTACTTC. This codes for CASGTGSGTQYF.

The V call is TRBV11-3, the J call TRBJ2-3; D is uncertain. The V and J ends lost 1 base and 4 bases respectively, with 18 bases between them. This CDR3 comprises 17 residues. CDR1 SGHNT and CDR2 YENEEA come from the germline V gene. DNA of the CDR3: TGTGCCAGCAGCTTAGGCCAGGCGCCATCAAGGGCAGATACGCAGTATTTT. Translating gives CASSLGQAPSRADTQYF.

Notes on this clone: Other nucleotide sequences from this sample produce the same CDR3. This chain connects TRBV14 to TRBJ1-1; D uncertain. Between the trimmed V and J ends, which lost 3 bases and 0 bases, there was a span of 5 bases. Looked up from germline, CDR1 is SGHDN and CDR2 is FVKESK. This CDR3 comprises 13 residues. Written as DNA, the CDR3 is TGTGCCAGCAGCCAGGGAATGAACACTGAAGCTTTCTTT. Its translation: CASSQGMNTEAFF.

Ten or more counts support this clone. The gene calls are TRBV20-1 and TRBJ2-3; D unresolved. Trimming pared 6 bases from V and 6 bases from J, leaving 10 bases between. Germline V gene lookup returns CDR1 DFQATT and CDR2 SNEGSKA (reference sequence). This CDR3 is built from 11 residues. The CDR3 reads CSADMPDTQYF. The CDR3 nucleotides read TGCAGTGCCGACATGCCGGATACGCAGTATTTT.

This clone showed up just once. The genes are TRBV28 and TRBJ2-2; the D gene is possibly TRBD1 (6 bases). The length of the CDR3 is 13 residues. CDR1 and CDR2 from the germline V gene are MDHEN and SYDVKM. V lost 8 bases to trimming and J lost 5 bases, with 12 bases between them. The CDR3 sequence is CASGTGLTGELFF. Here the CDR3 DNA reads TGTGCCAGCGGCACAGGGTTGACCGGGGAGCTGTTTTTT.

In the case of this clone: The identical CDR3 is also encoded by other nucleotide sequences in the sample. V usage is TRBV5-1 and J usage is TRBJ1-1, with a weak D call TRBD1 (6 bases). The CDR3 covers 12 residues. Germline lookup yields CDR1 SGHRS and CDR2 YFSETQ. Between the trimmed V and J ends, which lost 0 bases and 7 bases, there was a span of 7 bases. The CDR3: CASSLEGGEAFF. In DNA, the CDR3 is TGCGCCAGCAGCTTGGAAGGGGGTGAAGCTTTCTTT.

The V call is TRBV4-1, the J call TRBJ2-5, with 9 bases fitting TRBD2. V was clipped by 2 bases and J by 6 bases; unmatched bases: 10. This CDR3 has 16 residues. The germline CDR1 and CDR2 sequences are MGHRA and YSYEKL. CDR3 DNA: TGCGCCAGCAGCCAATGGTTAGCGGGAGCCAAACAGACCCAGTACTTC. Protein sequence: CASSQWLAGAKQTQYF.

The J gene is TRBJ1-5, the V gene TRBV28; D is possibly TRBD1 (5 bases). CDR1 is MDHEN, CDR2 SYDVKM, per germline. The CDR3 is 13 amino acids. Trimming left V 3 bases short and J 6 bases short, with 9 bases between. CDR3 coding DNA: TGTGCCAGCAGTTTCGGGGGGATTCAGCCCCAGCATTTT. Encoded protein: CASSFGGIQPQHF.

The chain combines TRBV2 with TRBJ1-6; D possibly corresponds to TRBD1 (6 bases). The V and J ends lost 6 bases and 8 bases respectively, with 17 bases between them. Germline CDR1 is SNHLY and CDR2 is FYNNEI. The CDR3 loop spans 15 amino acids. The DNA of the CDR3 is TGTGCCAGCAGCCAACGGGACACTGGCTATTCACCCCTCCACTTT. Translated: CASSQRDTGYSPLHF.

The chain combines TRBV28 with TRBJ1-2; TRBD1 aligns across 7 bases. Germline V gene sequence: CDR1 MDHEN, CDR2 SYDVKM. V lost 5 bases, J lost 5 bases, and 2 bases stayed unmatched. The CDR3 is 12 amino acids. For the CDR3, the DNA is TGTGCCAGCAGTCAGACAGGGTATGGCTACACCTTC. Encoded protein: CASSQTGYGYTF.

This chain joins TRBV5-1 and TRBJ2-1, with 8 bases that match TRBD2. Germline CDR1 is SGHRS and CDR2 is YFSETQ. Germline trimming cut 0 bases from V and 4 bases from J; bases unmatched to any gene: 18. The CDR3 is 20 amino acids. The CDR3 spells CASSLEREGPRRLVYNEQFF. In DNA form, the CDR3 reads TGCGCCAGCAGCTTGGAACGGGAGGGCCCTCGGAGGTTGGTTTACAATGAGCAGTTCTTC.

This chain connects TRBV5-8 to TRBJ1-5; 9 bases line up with TRBD1. Germline lookup yields CDR1 SGHTS and CDR2 YDEGEE. The CDR3 loop spans 15 amino acids. J lost 6 bases, V lost 3 bases, and 7 bases had no gene match. CDR3 sequence (DNA): TGTGCCAGCAGCTGGGGACAGGGAAACAGTCAGCCCCAGCATTTT. Protein product: CASSWGQGNSQPQHF.

This clone has just a few counts. The chain links TRBV29-1 to TRBJ2-3; a possible D gene is TRBD2 (6 bases). The CDR3 consists of 15 residues. Trimming removed 6 bases from V and 0 bases from J, with 16 bases in between. Germline V gene sequence: CDR1 SQVTM, CDR2 ANQGSEA. This CDR3 is CSVGLGGTSTDTQYF. The DNA for the CDR3 is TGCAGCGTCGGGCTAGGCGGGACTAGCACAGATACGCAGTATTTT.

This clone has a handful of counts. V gene TRBV28 combines with J gene TRBJ2-1; D is possibly TRBD2 (6 bases). The germline V gene encodes CDR1 MDHEN and CDR2 SYDVKM. V dropped 6 bases and J dropped 3 bases, with 18 bases sitting between them. The CDR3 extends over 16 amino acids. The CDR3 coding sequence is TGTGCCAGCAGCCCACGGCGGGAATTGGGCTACAATGAGCAGTTCTTC. It yields the protein CASSPRRELGYNEQFF.